This TCR beta chain is from a study of radiotherapy plus CTLA-4 blockade in lung cancer. The repertoire was sequenced with immunoSEQ multiplex PCR; TCRdb's copy has only in-frame clones and lacks some. The data contain approximately 100,000 clones, more than 75% of them singletons. Whole-study results and caveats: Early clone dynamics of blood T cells, plus interferon-beta, reportedly predicted response best.

Concerning this clone itself: The antigen remains unidentified.

This CDR3 contains 16 residues. V was clipped by 5 bases and J by 6 bases; unmatched bases: 15. From germline, CDR1 is KGHSH and CDR2 LQKENI. The starting material was peripheral blood, obtained from a patient treated with radiotherapy plus ipilimumab. V is TRBV18 and J is TRBJ2-7; 8 bases are a match to TRBD2. The receptor comes from a human donor with non-small cell lung cancer that progressed on radiotherapy plus ipilimumab. Some clones in this sample may be carry-over from other donors' samples. The CDR3 loop reads CASSILAGGRSLEQYF. CDR3 coding DNA: TGTGCCAGCTCAATTCTGGCGGGGGGAAGGAGCCTCGAGCAGTACTTC.